Described below is a single TCR beta chain sequence and its context. Antigen: not known. This sample stems from a study of CD8+ T cells in alopecia areata. Background on the study: Treated patients received oral tofacitinib, 5 to 10 mg twice daily. Tofacitinib therapy took 6 to 18 months; 6 months off drug came after.

From germline, CDR1 is SGDLS and CDR2 YYNGEE. Trimming took 0 bases from V and 2 from J, leaving 3 bases between them. This CDR3 is 14 amino acids long. Reverse transcribed after extraction, RNA yielded cDNA as the sequencing template. Only in-frame clones appear in the TCRdb table, and some are missing; sequencing was by immunoSEQ multiplex PCR. The repertoire consists of about 190,000 clones, with 50% to 60% occurring once and the leading ten covering around 15%. Overall study results and limits: Lesional scalp displayed greater clonality than normal scalp, most notably in alopecia totalis/universalis. TCRs were shared less clearly across patients than in mice, possibly for HLA-related reasons.

The sequences come from CD4+ T cells sorted from blood, collected at week 0. This clonotype was sampled from a human donor with alopecia areata. The chain recombines TRBV9 with TRBJ1-6, with D unclear. This chain's CDR3 is CASSVDPYNSPLHF. As DNA, the CDR3 is TGTGCCAGCAGCGTAGATCCCTATAATTCACCCCTCCACTTT. Supplemented by reference TRBV9 and TRBJ1-6, the full variable domain reads DSGVTQTPKHLITATGQRVTLRCSPRSGDLSVYWYQQSLDQGLQFLIQYYNGEERAKGNILERFSAQQFPDLHSELNLSSLELGDSALYFCASSVDPYNSPLHFGNGTRLTVT.